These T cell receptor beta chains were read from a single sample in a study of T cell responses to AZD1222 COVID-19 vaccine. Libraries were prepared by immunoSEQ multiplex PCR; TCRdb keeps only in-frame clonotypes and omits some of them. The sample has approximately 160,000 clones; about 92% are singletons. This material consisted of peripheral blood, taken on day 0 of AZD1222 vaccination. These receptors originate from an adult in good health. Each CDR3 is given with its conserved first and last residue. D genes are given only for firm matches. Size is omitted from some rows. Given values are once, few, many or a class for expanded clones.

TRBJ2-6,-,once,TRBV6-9,TGTGCCAGCAGCCTGGAAGCCGCTACCTCTGGGGCCAACGTCCTGACTTTC,CASSLEAATSGANVLTF
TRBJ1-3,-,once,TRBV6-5,TGTGCCAGCAGTCAGAGGAGGTCTGGAAACACCATATATTTT,CASSQRRSGNTIYF
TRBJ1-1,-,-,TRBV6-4,TGTGCCAGCAGTGAAGTGATGAACACTGAAGCTTTCTTT,CASSEVMNTEAFF
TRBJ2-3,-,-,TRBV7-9,TGTGCCAGCAGCCGCCTGGGGGGGCGGACAGATACGCAGTATTTT,CASSRLGGRTDTQYF
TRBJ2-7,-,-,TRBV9,TGTGCCAGCAGCGAAGAACCGACTGGCTACGAGCAGTACTTC,CASSEEPTGYEQYF
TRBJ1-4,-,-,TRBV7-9,TGTGCCAGCAGCTTAAACCCTAATGAAAAACTGTTTTTT,CASSLNPNEKLFF
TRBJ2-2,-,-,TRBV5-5,TGTGCCAGCAGCTTCGACCCGTACACCGGGGAGCTGTTTTTT,CASSFDPYTGELFF
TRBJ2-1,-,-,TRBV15,TGTGCCACCAGCGGCGGACGGTTCTCCTACAATGAGCAGTTCTTC,CATSGGRFSYNEQFF
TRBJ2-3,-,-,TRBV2,TGTGCCAGCAGTAGGACGGCTGATTTTGCAGATACGCAGTATTTT,CASSRTADFADTQYF
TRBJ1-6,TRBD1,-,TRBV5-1,TGCGCCAGCAGCCCTATCGGGACAGGGGTCTCACCCCTCCACTTT,CASSPIGTGVSPLHF
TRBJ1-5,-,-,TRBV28,TGTGCCAGCAGTTTTTTCGGGGTTCAGCCCCAGCATTTT,CASSFFGVQPQHF
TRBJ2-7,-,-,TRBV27,TGTGCCAGCAGTCCAAATTCGGGGGGCGGTCACGAGCAGTACTTC,CASSPNSGGGHEQYF
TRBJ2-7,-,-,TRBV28,TGTGCCAGCAGACGGAGGGACAGCTCCTACGAGCAGTACTTC,CASRRRDSSYEQYF
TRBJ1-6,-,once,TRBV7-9,TGTGCCAGCAGCACTGGTTTGGAGGGCAGGCGGGCTTCACCCCTCCACTTT,CASSTGLEGRRASPLHF
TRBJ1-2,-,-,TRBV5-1,TGCGCCAGCAGCCCGAAAGTTGAAGCCCCGGATGGCTACACCTTC,CASSPKVEAPDGYTF
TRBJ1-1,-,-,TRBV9,TGTGCCAGCAGCGTGGGCGCGAGGGACGGGCGAAAAGTGACTGAAGCTTTCTTT,CASSVGARDGRKVTEAFF
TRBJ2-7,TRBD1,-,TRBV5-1,TGCGCCAGCAGCTACGTCGGGACAGGGGGTTACGAGCAGTACTTC,CASSYVGTGGYEQYF
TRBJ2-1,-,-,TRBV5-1,TGCGCCAGCAGCTTGGGGTCGGTCTCCTACAATGAGCAGTTCTTC,CASSLGSVSYNEQFF
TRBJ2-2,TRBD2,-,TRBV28,TGTGCCAGCAGTTCGCCAGCGGGAGGCAGCGGGGAGCTGTTTTTT,CASSSPAGGSGELFF
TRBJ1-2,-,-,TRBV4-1,TGCGCCAGCAGCCAAGATCCGCCTGCCCGGACACCGAGGGGCTACACCTTC,CASSQDPPARTPRGYTF
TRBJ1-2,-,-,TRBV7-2,TGTGCCAGCAGCTTAGAACAGAACTATGGCTACACCTTC,CASSLEQNYGYTF
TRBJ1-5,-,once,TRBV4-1,TGCGCCAGCAGCCAGAACCCCGGGACCCAGCCCCAGCATTTT,CASSQNPGTQPQHF
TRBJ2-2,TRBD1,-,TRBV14,TGTGCCAGCAGCCTATGGAACCGGGACAGGGAAAATTCGAACACCGGGGAGCTGTTTTTT,CASSLWNRDRENSNTGELFF
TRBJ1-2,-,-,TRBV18,TGTGCCAGCTCACCACCTGTGAAGGGGTTGGGTGACACCTTC,CASSPPVKGLGDTF
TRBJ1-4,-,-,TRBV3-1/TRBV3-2,TGTGCCAGCAGCCAAGGTGCTAAGGAAAAACTGTTTTTT,CASSQGAKEKLFF
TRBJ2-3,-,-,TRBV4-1,TGCGCCAGCAGCCAAGATAGGCCAGATACGCAGTATTTT,CASSQDRPDTQYF
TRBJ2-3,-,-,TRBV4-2,TGTGCCAGCAGCCAGACAGCCTCTCGCACAGATACGCAGTATTTT,CASSQTASRTDTQYF
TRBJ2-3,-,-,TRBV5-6,TGTGCCAGCAGCTTGGTTTCCCCAGATACGCAGTATTTT,CASSLVSPDTQYF
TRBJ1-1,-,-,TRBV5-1,TGCGCCAGCAGCTTTGCTGAGGGGAACACTGAAGCTTTCTTT,CASSFAEGNTEAFF
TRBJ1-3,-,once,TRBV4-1,TGCGCCAGCAGCCAGTTGACAGGCATACTTGGAAACACCATATATTTT,CASSQLTGILGNTIYF
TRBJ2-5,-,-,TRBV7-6,TGTGCCAGCAGCTTAGCGGGCGAGTACCAAGAGACCCAGTACTTC,CASSLAGEYQETQYF
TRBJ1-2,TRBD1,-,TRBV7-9,TGTGCCAGCAGCTTAGTGCAAACAGGGGAAGGGGGCTACACCTTC,CASSLVQTGEGGYTF
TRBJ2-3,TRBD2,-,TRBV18,TGTGCCAGCTCACCACGACTAGCGGGGGGCACAGATACGCAGTATTTT,CASSPRLAGGTDTQYF
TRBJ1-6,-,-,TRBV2,TGTGCCAGCAGTGCGGAGGTTCACTCACCCCTCCACTTT,CASSAEVHSPLHF
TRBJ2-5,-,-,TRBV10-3,TGTGCCATCAGTCCTCAGATCCAAGAGACCCAGTACTTC,CAISPQIQETQYF
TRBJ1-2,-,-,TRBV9,TGTGCCAGCAGCGTCGACGGCCTCCGAAGGGGCTACACCTTC,CASSVDGLRRGYTF
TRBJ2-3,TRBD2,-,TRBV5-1,TGCGCCAGCAGCACAGGACTAGAATCAGATACGCAGTATTTT,CASSTGLESDTQYF
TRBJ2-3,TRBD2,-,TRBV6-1,TGTGCCAGCAGTGCCGGGACTAGCGGGGGGGCTTTTAGAACAGATACGCAGTATTTT,CASSAGTSGGAFRTDTQYF
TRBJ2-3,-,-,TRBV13,TGTGCCAGCAGCTTTGGTAGCGGCACAGATACGCAGTATTTT,CASSFGSGTDTQYF
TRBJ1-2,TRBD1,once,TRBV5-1,TGCGCCAGCAGGGCCCTTGGGGCAGGGGGCGGCTATGGCTACACCTTC,CASRALGAGGGYGYTF
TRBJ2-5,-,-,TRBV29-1,TGCAGCGGAGCTCGGGGAATGGAGACCCAGTACTTC,CSGARGMETQYF
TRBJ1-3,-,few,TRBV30,TGTGCCTGGCGGAGAGGCAGGACTTCTGGAAACACCATATATTTT,CAWRRGRTSGNTIYF
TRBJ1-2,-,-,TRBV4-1,TGCGCCAGCAGCCAAGACAGGGCAGGGGGCTACACCTTC,CASSQDRAGGYTF
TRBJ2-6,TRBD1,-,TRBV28,TGTGCCAGCAGTTCGACAGGGTTCTCTGGGGCCAACGTCCTGACTTTC,CASSSTGFSGANVLTF
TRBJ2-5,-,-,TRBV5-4,TGTGCCAGCAGCTTTGAGTATGGCGAGACCCAGTACTTC,CASSFEYGETQYF
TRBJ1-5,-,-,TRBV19,TGTGCCAGTAGTATGGAGCCGGTTCCCGGACCCCAGCATTTT,CASSMEPVPGPQHF
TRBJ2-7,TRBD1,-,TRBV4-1,TGCGCCAGCAGCTCCCGACAGGGCCTTACCTACGAGCAGTACTTC,CASSSRQGLTYEQYF
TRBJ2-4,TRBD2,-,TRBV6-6,TGTGCCAGCATCAGCGGGGGGGCCGATTTGAACATTCAGTACTTC,CASISGGADLNIQYF
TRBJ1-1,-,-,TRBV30,TGTGCCTGGAGCCCTTTAACTGAAGCTTTCTTT,CAWSPLTEAFF
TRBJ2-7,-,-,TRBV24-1,TGTGCCACCAGTGAATCGGGACTGCTCTACGAGCAGTACTTC,CATSESGLLYEQYF
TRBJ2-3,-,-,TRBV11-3,TGTGCCAGCACCCATGGCCAGGCTAGCACAGATACGCAGTATTTT,CASTHGQASTDTQYF
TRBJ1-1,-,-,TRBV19,TGTGCCAGTACCCGGAACACTGAAGCTTTCTTT,CASTRNTEAFF
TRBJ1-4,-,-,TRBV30,TGTGCCTGGTCCAGGAGCGAAAAACTGTTTTTT,CAWSRSEKLFF
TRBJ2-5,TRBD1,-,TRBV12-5,TGTGCTAGTGGTTTGGTACTCGGACAGGGTGGAGAGACCCAGTACTTC,CASGLVLGQGGETQYF
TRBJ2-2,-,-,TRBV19,TGTGCCAGTACAGGGAACACCGGGGAGCTGTTTTTT,CASTGNTGELFF
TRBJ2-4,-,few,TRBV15,TGTGCCACCAGCAGAGGGACCTATGAGATAGCCAAAAACATTCAGTACTTC,CATSRGTYEIAKNIQYF
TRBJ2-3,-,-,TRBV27,TGTGCCAGCACCTTATACTTTGGGGGCAGAGATACGCAGTATTTT,CASTLYFGGRDTQYF
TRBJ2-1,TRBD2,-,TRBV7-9,TGTGCCAGCAGCTTAGTAGGGACTAGCGGACCCAATGAGCAGTTCTTC,CASSLVGTSGPNEQFF
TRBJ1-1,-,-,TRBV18,TGTGCCAGCTCACCATCCCCCTTGAACACTGAAGCTTTCTTT,CASSPSPLNTEAFF
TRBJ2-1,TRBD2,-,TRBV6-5,TGTGCCAGCAGTACAAGCGGGGGGTCCACTGAGCAGTTCTTC,CASSTSGGSTEQFF